This TCR beta chain appears in the sequencing data of a study of T cells after yellow fever vaccination. About the study: For low cell numbers, libraries were made with SMART-Seq v4 Ultra Low Input. Study-wide results and caveats: A minor fraction of clonotypes spanned both CD4 and CD8 compartments.

TCRdb re-analysed the 5' RACE reads in MiXCR, keeping a single row per CDR3 protein. The sample has some 350,000 distinct CDR3 sequences, roughly 4% seen once. The sample holds many counts of this clonotype. Its specificity is not known. Germline CDR1 and CDR2: DFQATT and SNEGSKA (reference sequence). Trimming pared 5 bases from V and 2 bases from J, leaving 7 bases between. The CDR3 runs 12 residues. The genes are TRBV20-1 and TRBJ1-5; D may be TRBD1 (6 bases). The source was PBMCs, collected 5 days after the yellow fever booster vaccination. The TCR sequence derives from a man aged 18 to 30 who received the YFV17D yellow fever vaccine. CDR3 DNA: TGCAGTGCTTCAGGGGGCAATCAGCCCCAGCATTTT. Its protein product is CSASGGNQPQHF.